Given below is one T cell receptor (beta chain) in context. Its antigen is still unknown. This specimen belongs to a study of T-cell memory formation after mild COVID-19. Study background: The study found TCR clusters largely donor specific.

Points from the study as a whole: Pre-infection memory harbored some responding clones, suggesting cross-reactive memory joined. Clones shrinking from day 15 to 85 showed even CD4/CD8 mixes; later expanders tilted CD4+.

The authors produced TCR alpha and TCR beta cDNA libraries with sample barcodes and UMIs by 5'RACE using constant-segment primers. Each CDR3 protein is one row after TCRdb ran MiXCR on the 5' RACE reads. In the table there are around 440,000 distinct CDR3 sequences, roughly 18% of which are singletons. V was cut by 2 bases and J by 0 bases, with 4 bases left in between. The CDR3 length is 14 residues. The genes are TRBV12-3 or TRBV12-4 and TRBJ2-2, with D unresolved. The origin of this receptor is an adult woman who had mild COVID-19 (a few samples of this study predate the infection). Cell type and time point are not known. The material sequenced was PBMCs or a T cell subset sorted from them (not recorded which). The CDR3 loop is CASSLLANTGELFF. The CDR3 nucleotides read TGTGCCAGCAGTTTACTTGCGAACACCGGGGAGCTGTTTTTT.